This T cell receptor (beta chain) was sequenced for a study of CD8+ T cells in alopecia areata (dated by TCRdb to 2017 to 2018). Regarding the complete study: Treated patients were enrolled in an open-label pilot trial of oral tofacitinib at 5 to 10 mg twice daily for moderate-to-severe alopecia areata. Tofacitinib was administered for 6 to 18 months, and 6 months of follow-up off drug were then conducted to assess delayed response and recurrence. In treated patients, disease severity was measured using the SALT score, which gives the percentage of scalp surface area affected. High-throughput TCRbeta sequencing was used to examine T cell clonal expansion in alopecia areata in both the C3H/HeJ mouse model and human patients. On the human side, TCRbeta sequencing was run on scalp tissue and on sorted CD4+ and CD8+ peripheral blood T cells from healthy controls and from alopecia areata patients with either patchy or totalis/universalis disease. Biopsies were taken from tofacitinib-treated patients at baseline and at 4 and 24 weeks of treatment, and a later scalp biopsy was taken in several of the tofacitinib-treated patients. Clonality in the scalp was compared among normal scalp (n=4), patchy alopecia areata scalp (n=8), and alopecia totalis/universalis scalp (n=8). RNA came from the PAXgene miRNA kit for fixed scalp, the miRNeasy kit for PBMCs, and the RNeasy kit for mouse skin. Amplification of TCRbeta CDR3 regions was done by immunoSEQ multiplex PCR using 35 Vbeta forward primers and 13 Jbeta reverse primers.

Remarks on this clone: The antigen it binds to is not known. One base away there is no much larger clone; base qualities are not given.

Libraries came from the immunoSEQ multiplex PCR assay. For TCR sequencing, RNA was extracted from every sample and reverse transcribed into cDNA to serve as template. First-strand cDNA was synthesized with SuperScript III using a 2:1 mix of oligo-dT and random hexamers. A synthetic immune receptor repertoire was used to measure amplification bias, and any remaining bias was corrected computationally. The paper's processing steps were these. After raw reads were preprocessed to remove errors, the CDR3 was defined following IMGT conventions as running from the conserved cysteine to phenylalanine. To get clonality, Shannon entropy was normalized by log2 of the number of productive unique TCRs and the result was subtracted from 1. CD4 or CD8 identity of scalp clones was inferred by cross-referencing scalp TCRbeta sequences with sorted blood CD4 and CD8 repertoires. In its TCRdb copy, this immuneACCESS table keeps in-frame sequences only and misses some clones. Where compared with another copy, unresolved V genes explain less than half of these, and the others have no known cause. V, J and clone size reflect that table, while D and trimming were determined from the DNA. Recorded for this sample are more than 95,000 clones; approximately 60% of them occurred a single time. The ten largest clonotypes hold approximately 5.1% of the sample.

The CDR3 contains 16 residues, cysteine and phenylalanine counted. Solely the CDR3 DNA is kept, with 48 bases framed from the first base. V is shortened by 4 bases, J by 0 bases, and the region joining them spans 17 bases. The germline V gene yields SQVTM for CDR1 and ANQGSEA for CDR2. The time point label for this specimen denotes: about 4 weeks on oral tofacitinib. This specimen's treatment or condition label, per the study, means: oral pan-JAK inhibitor, 5-10 mg twice daily. Lesional scalp punch biopsies and peripheral blood were obtained from alopecia areata patients. PBMCs were separated by density centrifugation and stained for CD3, CD4 and CD8, after which CD4+ and CD8+ T cells were sorted on a FACSAria. Here is what the overall study found, with its caveats: Compared with normal scalp, lesional scalp had higher clonality and more expanded CD8+ clones, particularly in alopecia totalis/universalis, a pattern that suggests antigenic drive. Tofacitinib significantly decreased scalp clonality and the number of expanded CD8+ clones among the top 100 scalp clones. During tofacitinib treatment, many expanded lesional clones remained in scalp and blood, and this persistence may partly explain relapse after treatment is stopped. The treated cohort was small, with a single nonresponder, so links between baseline CD8+ expansion and response need larger studies. Scalp TCR repertoire analysis is complicated because resident alphabeta T cells in normal human skin are also sequenced, whereas mouse skin is dominated by gammadelta T cells. TCR sequences shared between patients were less clear than in mice, possibly partly because of HLA diversity in the patient population.

The sample in question was CD4+ T cells sorted from blood, obtained at week 4, from a patient treated with tofacitinib. The sequence was collected from a human donor with alopecia areata. The chain links TRBV29-1 with TRBJ2-3; 7 matching bases give a weak D call of TRBD2. This receptor carries the CDR3 CSVVGGAGDSTDTQYF. The nucleotide sequence is TGCAGCGTTGTGGGGGGGGCAGGAGATAGCACAGATACGCAGTATTTT.